Sequencing of this T cell receptor (beta chain) was carried out in a study of regulatory T cells in long-lasting Graves disease. Study information: A definition of persistent Graves' disease required over 5 years of antithyroid drugs plus positive TSH receptor antibodies.

Construction of TCR beta libraries relied on iRepertoire HTBI primers and on Arm-PCR targeting CDR3 regions. TCRdb re-derived calls from the multiplex PCR reads in MiXCR, one entry per CDR3 protein. Here the sample spans over 650,000 distinct CDR3 sequences, 25% to 35% being singletons. Stated time point: persistent/refractory GD, antithyroid drugs over 5 years with positive TRAb. There was RNA extracted from PBMCs, and the TCR library was made from it. Graves' disease diagnoses followed American Thyroid Association guidelines. The sample was peripheral blood mononuclear cells (PBMCs), taken when the disease was refractory, from a patient treated with antithyroid drugs. The origin of this receptor is a female donor with Graves disease.

The CDR3 loop reads CAWSVLKTSEQYF. CDR3 coding DNA: TGTGCCTGGAGTGTACTTAAGACCAGCGAGCAGTACTTC. The chain has TRBV30 and TRBJ2-7; D not certain. V was pared by 0 bases and J by 6 bases, with 12 bases between. CDR3 size: 13 residues. Germline-derived CDR1 and CDR2 are GTSNPN and SVGIG (reference sequence).